A selection of T cell receptor beta chains follows, all from one sample in a study of siplizumab effects on memory and regulatory T cells. Clones were read by immunoSEQ multiplex PCR, and TCRdb kept only the in-frame ones, dropping some. The sample comprises over 65,000 clones, 95% of which are singletons, and approximately 18% rests with the top ten. The source material was CD8+ T cells sorted from blood. These receptors were taken from a human donor in good health. CDR3s include the opening cysteine and the closing phenylalanine or tryptophan. Each record gives: clone size, J gene, D gene, V gene, CDR3 DNA, CDR3 protein. D genes are given only for firm matches. Size tells how often a clone was seen (once, few, many) or the class of an expanded clone, and some rows leave it out.

NA,TRBJ2-5,TRBD1,TRBV11-3,TGTGCCAGCAGTAGAGGGACAGACCGAAAAGAGACCCAGTACTTC,CASSRGTDRKETQYF
NA,TRBJ1-1,NA,TRBV27,TGTGCCAGCAGTTTCCTTGGAACGAACACTGAAGCTTTCTTT,CASSFLGTNTEAFF
NA,TRBJ1-5,NA,TRBV10-3,TGTGCCATCAGTGAGTCGAGCAACAATCAGCCCCAGCATTTT,CAISESSNNQPQHF
NA,TRBJ2-5,TRBD2,TRBV15,TGTGCCACCAGCAGAGATACTAGCGGCCAAGAGACCCAGTACTTC,CATSRDTSGQETQYF
NA,TRBJ2-7,NA,TRBV10-3,TGTGCCATCAGTGAGTCGAGTAGCCTGAAGTCCTACGAGCAGTACTTC,CAISESSSLKSYEQYF
NA,TRBJ2-1,TRBD1,TRBV20-1,TGCAGTGCTAGGGGTAGACAGGGGCAGTTCTTC,CSARGRQGQFF
once,TRBJ1-1,NA,TRBV11-2,TGTGCCAGCAGCTTAGCTGGGGCCGGCACTGAAGCTTTCTTT,CASSLAGAGTEAFF
NA,TRBJ2-7,TRBD1,TRBV7-8,TGTGCCAGCAGCTTAGTGCAGGGGGCTAACGAGCAGTACTTC,CASSLVQGANEQYF
NA,TRBJ2-1,NA,TRBV27,TGTGCCAGCGGAAGAGGGAATGAGCAGTTCTTC,CASGRGNEQFF
NA,TRBJ2-1,NA,TRBV14,TGTGCCAGCAGCAAGGCTAGCTGGGATGAGCAGTTCTTC,CASSKASWDEQFF
NA,TRBJ1-5,TRBD1,TRBV7-3,TGTGCCAGCAGCTCTGACAGGGGCAATCAGCCCCAGCATTTT,CASSSDRGNQPQHF
NA,TRBJ2-5,NA,TRBV28,TGTGCCAGCAGTTGGACCGCCGGGGAGACCCAGTACTTC,CASSWTAGETQYF
NA,TRBJ2-7,NA,TRBV14,TGTGCCAGCAGCCAAGATAATACAGCCCGCGAGCAGTACTTC,CASSQDNTAREQYF
NA,TRBJ1-3,TRBD1,TRBV27,TGTGCCAGCAGTCCACACTATTCAGGGGGAACTGGAAACACCATATATTTT,CASSPHYSGGTGNTIYF
NA,TRBJ1-1,NA,TRBV27,TGTGCCAGCAGAATACACAAACAGTTGAAGACATTACTGAACACTGAAGCTTTCTTT,CASRIHKQLKTLLNTEAFF
NA,TRBJ1-1,NA,TRBV7-9,TGTGCCAGCAGCTTAGGGGTGGGGAAGAACACTGAAGCTTTCTTT,CASSLGVGKNTEAFF
NA,TRBJ1-1,TRBD1,TRBV5-4,TGTGCCAGCAGATTGGACAGGGCGAGGATGAACACTGAAGCTTTCTTT,CASRLDRARMNTEAFF
NA,TRBJ2-7,TRBD1,TRBV27,TGTGCCAGCAGTACAGGGGGGTACGAGCAGTACTTC,CASSTGGYEQYF
NA,TRBJ1-5,NA,TRBV10-2,TGCGCCAGCAGTGAGGTAATTTTGGCAGAACCGGTCGACCAGCATTTT,CASSEVILAEPVDQHF
NA,TRBJ2-7,NA,TRBV19,TGTGCCAGTAGTATTGGGGAGGACACCGGCGAGCAGTACTTC,CASSIGEDTGEQYF
NA,TRBJ2-2,TRBD2,TRBV14,TGTGCCAGCAGCCAAGGCCGCGGGACTAGGTCCGGGGAGCTGTTTTTT,CASSQGRGTRSGELFF
NA,TRBJ2-7,TRBD1,TRBV19,TGTGCCAGTAGTCCCCGGACAGGGGACGAGCAGTACTTC,CASSPRTGDEQYF
NA,TRBJ1-1,NA,TRBV5-4,TGTGCCAGCAGCTTTCGTGGGGGCCAAGGTGAAGCTTTCTTT,CASSFRGGQGEAFF
NA,TRBJ2-1,TRBD2,TRBV29-1,TGCAGCGTTGTTTCTAGCGGGGCTCCCTACAATGAGCAGTTCTTC,CSVVSSGAPYNEQFF
NA,TRBJ1-5,NA,TRBV25-1,TGTGCCAGCAGTCCATGGGGCAGTACGGGTCAGCCCCAGCATTTT,CASSPWGSTGQPQHF
NA,TRBJ1-6,NA,TRBV10-3,TGTGCCATCAGTGAGGCCCAAAGCTCCTATAATTCACCCCTCCACTTT,CAISEAQSSYNSPLHF
NA,TRBJ2-2,NA,TRBV7-3,TGTGCCAGCAGCTTACTTGACTGGCAGTCAACGGGGGAGCTGTTTTTT,CASSLLDWQSTGELFF
NA,TRBJ2-3,TRBD2,TRBV6-4,TGTGCCAGCAGTGTGGGGACTAGCGGGGAGGATACGCAGTATTTT,CASSVGTSGEDTQYF
NA,TRBJ2-1,NA,TRBV7-8,TGTGCCAGCAGCTTAGGGGGAGGTGTCGAGCAGTTCTTC,CASSLGGGVEQFF
NA,TRBJ1-5,TRBD1,TRBV4-2,TGTGCCAGCAGCCAGGAGATGGACAGGGGAGGACAGCCCCAGCATTTT,CASSQEMDRGGQPQHF
NA,TRBJ2-7,TRBD2,TRBV10-3,TGTGCCATCAGTGAGGAGCGGGAAACCTACGAGCAGTACTTC,CAISEERETYEQYF
NA,TRBJ2-1,NA,TRBV28,TGTGCCAGCAGTGACATCATGGGAAAGTTCAATGAGCAGTTCTTC,CASSDIMGKFNEQFF
NA,TRBJ2-7,TRBD1,TRBV7-6,TGTGCCAGCAGCTTAATCTCCGCGACAGGGTCGAGCTCCTACGAGCAGTACTTC,CASSLISATGSSSYEQYF
NA,TRBJ2-7,TRBD1,TRBV4-1,TGCGCCAGCAGCCAAGCGGGACAGACCTACGAGCAGTACTTC,CASSQAGQTYEQYF
NA,TRBJ2-5,TRBD2,TRBV28,TGTGCCAGCACACAGGTAGCGGGAGGGCCGATTGAAGAGACCCAGTACTTC,CASTQVAGGPIEETQYF
NA,TRBJ2-7,TRBD2,TRBV19,TGTGCCAGTAGTGTAGCGGGAGGGCCCGGCGAGCAGTACTTC,CASSVAGGPGEQYF
NA,TRBJ1-2,NA,TRBV30,TGTGCCTGGGACGAAAGGATTGAGGGGAGCTATGGCTACACCTTC,CAWDERIEGSYGYTF
NA,TRBJ2-7,TRBD1,TRBV4-1,TGCGCCAGCAGCCAAGAGGACAGGTTCTACGAGCAGTACTTC,CASSQEDRFYEQYF
NA,TRBJ1-3,NA,TRBV21-1,TGTGCCAGCAGCAGGGGGCGAGGTCGCTCTGGAAACACCATATATTTT,CASSRGRGRSGNTIYF
NA,TRBJ2-1,TRBD2,TRBV27,TGTGCCAGCAGTTTAGGACTAGCTCGGGAGCAGTTCTTC,CASSLGLAREQFF
NA,TRBJ2-3,TRBD2,TRBV11-3,TGTGCCAGCAGCCCCAGCGGGAGGAGCACAGATACGCAGTATTTT,CASSPSGRSTDTQYF
NA,TRBJ1-3,NA,TRBV10-1,TGCGCCAGCAGTGATCACAGGGCGAGCTCTGGAAACACCATATATTTT,CASSDHRASSGNTIYF
NA,TRBJ2-2,NA,TRBV19,TGTGCCAGTAGCAGTCTAGCCGAGGGCAGCACCGGGGAGCTGTTTTTT,CASSSLAEGSTGELFF
NA,TRBJ2-2,NA,TRBV27,TGTGCCAGCAGTTTATGGGCAGGGATTTCCGCGAACACCGGGGAGCTGTTTTTT,CASSLWAGISANTGELFF
few,TRBJ2-7,NA,TRBV5-6,TGTGCCAGCAGCTTGGGGGCCGGGTCCTACGAGCAGTACTTC,CASSLGAGSYEQYF
once,TRBJ2-7,TRBD2,TRBV6-5,TGTGCCCGCAGCGGGAGGGCCTTCGAGCAGTACTTC,CARSGRAFEQYF
NA,TRBJ2-3,NA,TRBV11-2,TGTGCCGGCGAGAGTTACAATACGCAGTATTTT,CAGESYNTQYF
NA,TRBJ2-3,NA,TRBV28,TGTGCCAGCAGTTTATCTGTGCCTAGCACAGATACGCAGTATTTT,CASSLSVPSTDTQYF
NA,TRBJ1-2,NA,TRBV13,TGTGCCAGCAGCTCGACGGTGGGGGATCCACCCTATGGCTACACCTTC,CASSSTVGDPPYGYTF
NA,TRBJ2-1,NA,TRBV29-1,TGCAGCGTTGACTCAATGACAGGCTATTACAATGAGCAGTTCTTC,CSVDSMTGYYNEQFF
NA,TRBJ1-4,NA,TRBV11-2,TGTGCCAGCAGCTCCCCGATCCGGGCGGCTAATGAAAAACTGTTTTTT,CASSSPIRAANEKLFF
NA,TRBJ2-7,NA,TRBV10-3,TGTGCCATCAGGGGGTGGCAGCAAAAAGCCTACGAGCAGTACTTC,CAIRGWQQKAYEQYF
NA,TRBJ2-3,TRBD2,TRBV29-1,TGCAGCGCCGTAGCGGGAGGGCCCGCAGATACGCAGTATTTT,CSAVAGGPADTQYF
NA,TRBJ2-7,NA,TRBV7-2,TGTGCCAGCAGCCACCCGGACAGCAGATACGAGCAGTACTTC,CASSHPDSRYEQYF
NA,TRBJ2-2,TRBD2,TRBV19,TGTGCCAGTAGTGACTCTAGCGGGAGCTCTGGGGAGCTGTTTTTT,CASSDSSGSSGELFF